The T cell receptor beta chain described here comes from a study of T cell repertoires in cytomegalovirus infection. Comment on this clonotype: As yet, its antigen is unknown.

Looked up from germline, CDR1 is MNHEY and CDR2 is SVGEGT. V gave up 2 bases and J gave up 2 bases; unmatched junction bases: 6. The CDR3 totals 15 residues. TCRdb re-called the reads through MiXCR, storing one row per CDR3 protein. In the table there are approximately 140,000 distinct CDR3 sequences, around 25% of which are singletons. The sequenced material came from PBMCs, sequenced either directly or after in vitro stimulation (not recorded which). The sequence came from a human donor in good health (CMV status not recorded). Some clones in this sample may be carry-over from other donors' samples. The chain uses TRBV6-2 or TRBV6-3 and TRBJ2-7, with 7 nucleotides matching TRBD2. The CDR3 nucleotides are TGTGCCAGCAGTTACGGAGCGGGAAGACCCTACGAGCAGTACGTC. Translating gives CASSYGAGRPYEQYV.